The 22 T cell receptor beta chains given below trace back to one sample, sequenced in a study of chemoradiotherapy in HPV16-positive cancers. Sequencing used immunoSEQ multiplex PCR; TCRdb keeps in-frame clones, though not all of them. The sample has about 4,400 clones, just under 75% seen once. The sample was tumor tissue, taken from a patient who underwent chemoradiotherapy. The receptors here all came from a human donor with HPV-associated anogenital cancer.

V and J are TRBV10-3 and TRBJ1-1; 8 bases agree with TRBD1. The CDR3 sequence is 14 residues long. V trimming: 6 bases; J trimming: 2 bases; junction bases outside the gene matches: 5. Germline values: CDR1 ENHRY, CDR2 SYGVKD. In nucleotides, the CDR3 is TGTGCCATCAGCTACAGGGGGGGAAACACTGAAGCTTTCTTT. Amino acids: CAISYRGGNTEAFF.

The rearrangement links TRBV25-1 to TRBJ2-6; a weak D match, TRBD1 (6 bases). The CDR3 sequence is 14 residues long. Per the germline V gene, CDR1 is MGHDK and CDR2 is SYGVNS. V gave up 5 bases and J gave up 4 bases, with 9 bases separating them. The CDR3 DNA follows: TGTGCCAGCAGTACAGGGTACGGGGCCAACGTCCTGACTTTC. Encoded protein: CASSTGYGANVLTF.

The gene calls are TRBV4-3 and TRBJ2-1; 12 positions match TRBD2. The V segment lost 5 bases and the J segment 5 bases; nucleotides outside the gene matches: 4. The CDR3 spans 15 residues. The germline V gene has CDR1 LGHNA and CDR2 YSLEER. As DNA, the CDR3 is TGCGCCAGCAGCGGTCTAGCGGGAGGGAACAATGAGCAGTTCTTC. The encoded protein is CASSGLAGGNNEQFF.

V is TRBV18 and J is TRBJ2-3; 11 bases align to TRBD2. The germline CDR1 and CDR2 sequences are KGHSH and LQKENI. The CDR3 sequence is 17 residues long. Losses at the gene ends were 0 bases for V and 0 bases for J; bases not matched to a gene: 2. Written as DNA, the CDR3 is TGTGCCAGCTCACCACCGGGACTAGCGGCTAGCACAGATACGCAGTATTTT. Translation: CASSPPGLAASTDTQYF.

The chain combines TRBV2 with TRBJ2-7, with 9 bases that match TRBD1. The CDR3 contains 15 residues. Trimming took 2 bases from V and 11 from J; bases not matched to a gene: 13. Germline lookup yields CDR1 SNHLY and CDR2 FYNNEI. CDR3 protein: CASSEKTGTGLSEYF. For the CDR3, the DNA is TGTGCCAGCAGTGAAAAGACCGGGACAGGGCTCTCAGAGTACTTC.

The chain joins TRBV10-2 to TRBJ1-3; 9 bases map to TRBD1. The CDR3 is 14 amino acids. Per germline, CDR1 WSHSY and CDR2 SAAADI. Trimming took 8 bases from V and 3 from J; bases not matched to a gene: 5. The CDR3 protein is CASAGTGIGNTIYF. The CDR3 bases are TGCGCCAGCGCCGGGACAGGGATTGGAAACACCATATATTTT.

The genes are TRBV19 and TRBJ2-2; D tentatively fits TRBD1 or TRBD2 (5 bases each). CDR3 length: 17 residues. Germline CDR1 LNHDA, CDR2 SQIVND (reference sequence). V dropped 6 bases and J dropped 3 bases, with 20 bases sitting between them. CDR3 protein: CASSANQGAGDTGELFF. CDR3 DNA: TGTGCCAGTAGCGCCAATCAGGGAGCCGGCGACACCGGGGAGCTGTTTTTT.

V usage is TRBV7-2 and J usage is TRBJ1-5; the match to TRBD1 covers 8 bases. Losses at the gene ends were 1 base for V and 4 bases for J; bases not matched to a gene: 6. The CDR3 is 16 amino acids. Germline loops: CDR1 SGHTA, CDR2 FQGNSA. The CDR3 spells CASSLGSRGQNQPQHF. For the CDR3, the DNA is TGTGCCAGCAGCTTAGGATCCAGGGGGCAGAATCAGCCCCAGCATTTT.

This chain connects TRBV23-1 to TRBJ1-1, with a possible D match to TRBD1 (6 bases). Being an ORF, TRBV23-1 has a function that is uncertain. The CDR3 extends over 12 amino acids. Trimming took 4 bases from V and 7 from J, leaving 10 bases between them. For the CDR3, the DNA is TGCGCCAGCAGTCGGGGGGCTCGTGAAGCTTTCTTT. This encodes CASSRGAREAFF.

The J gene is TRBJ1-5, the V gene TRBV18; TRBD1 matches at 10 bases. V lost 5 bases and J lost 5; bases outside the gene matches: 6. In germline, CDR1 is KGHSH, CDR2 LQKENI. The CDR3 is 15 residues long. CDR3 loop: CASSAGTGEYQPQHF. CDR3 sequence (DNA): TGTGCCAGCTCAGCGGGGACAGGGGAATATCAGCCCCAGCATTTT.

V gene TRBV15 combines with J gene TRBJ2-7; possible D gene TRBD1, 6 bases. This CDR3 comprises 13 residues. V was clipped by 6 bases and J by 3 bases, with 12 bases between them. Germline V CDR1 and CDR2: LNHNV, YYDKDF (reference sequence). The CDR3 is CATRSGGGYEQYF. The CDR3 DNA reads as TGTGCCACCAGAAGTGGGGGCGGCTACGAGCAGTACTTC.

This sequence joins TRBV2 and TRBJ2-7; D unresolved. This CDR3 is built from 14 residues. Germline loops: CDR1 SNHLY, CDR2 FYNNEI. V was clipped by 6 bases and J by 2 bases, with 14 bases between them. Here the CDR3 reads CASRPGGVAYEQYF. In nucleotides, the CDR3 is TGTGCCAGCAGGCCGGGTGGTGTGGCCTACGAGCAGTACTTC.

The CDR3 sequence: CASTTGSHEQYF. The DNA for the CDR3 is TGTGCCAGTACGACAGGGTCCCACGAGCAGTACTTC. This chain joins TRBV2 and TRBJ2-7; 7 bases line up with TRBD1. Germline loops: CDR1 SNHLY, CDR2 FYNNEI. There are 12 residues in the CDR3. After removal of 9 bases from V and 5 bases from J, the junction contained 7 bases not matched to a gene.

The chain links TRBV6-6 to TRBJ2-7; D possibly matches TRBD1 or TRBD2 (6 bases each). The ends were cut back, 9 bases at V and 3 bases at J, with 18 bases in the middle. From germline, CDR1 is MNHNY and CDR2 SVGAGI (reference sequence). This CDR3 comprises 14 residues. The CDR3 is CASRQSGDNYEQYF. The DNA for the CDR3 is TGTGCCAGTAGACAGTCGGGGGACAACTACGAGCAGTACTTC.

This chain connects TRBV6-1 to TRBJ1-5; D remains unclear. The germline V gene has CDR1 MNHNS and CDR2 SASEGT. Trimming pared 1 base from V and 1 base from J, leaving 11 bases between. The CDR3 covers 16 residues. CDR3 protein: CASSEGADGSNQPQHF. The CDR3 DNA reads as TGTGCCAGCAGTGAAGGAGCAGACGGAAGCAATCAGCCCCAGCATTTT.

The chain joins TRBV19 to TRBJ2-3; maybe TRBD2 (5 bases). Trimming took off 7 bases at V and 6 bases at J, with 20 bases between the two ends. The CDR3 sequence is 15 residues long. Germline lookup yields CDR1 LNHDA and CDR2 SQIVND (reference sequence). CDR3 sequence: CASKTYEEVEDTQYF. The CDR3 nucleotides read TGTGCCAGTAAGACGTACGAGGAGGTTGAGGATACGCAGTATTTT.

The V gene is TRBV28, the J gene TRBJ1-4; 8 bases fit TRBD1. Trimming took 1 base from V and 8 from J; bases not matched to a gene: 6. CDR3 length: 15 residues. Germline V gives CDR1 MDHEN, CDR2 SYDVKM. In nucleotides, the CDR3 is TGTGCCAGCAGTTTATCGGGACAGGTTAGAGAAAAACTGTTTTTT. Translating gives CASSLSGQVREKLFF.

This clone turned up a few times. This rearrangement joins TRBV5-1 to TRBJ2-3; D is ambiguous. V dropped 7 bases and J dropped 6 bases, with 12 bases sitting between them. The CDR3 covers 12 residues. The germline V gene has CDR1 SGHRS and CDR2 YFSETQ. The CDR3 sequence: CASPKGPDTQYF. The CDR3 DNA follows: TGCGCCAGCCCAAAAGGCCCGGATACGCAGTATTTT.

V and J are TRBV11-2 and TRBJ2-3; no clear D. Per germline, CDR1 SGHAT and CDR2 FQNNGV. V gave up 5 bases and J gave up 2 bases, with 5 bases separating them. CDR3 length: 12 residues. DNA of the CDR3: TGTGCCAGCAGCCAGAACACAGATACGCAGTATTTT. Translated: CASSQNTDTQYF.

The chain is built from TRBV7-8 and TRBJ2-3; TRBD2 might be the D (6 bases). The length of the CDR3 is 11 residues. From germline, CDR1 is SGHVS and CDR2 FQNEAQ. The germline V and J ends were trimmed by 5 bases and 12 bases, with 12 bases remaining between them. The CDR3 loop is CASSEGLHQYF. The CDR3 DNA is TGTGCCAGCAGCGAGGGACTTCATCAGTATTTT.

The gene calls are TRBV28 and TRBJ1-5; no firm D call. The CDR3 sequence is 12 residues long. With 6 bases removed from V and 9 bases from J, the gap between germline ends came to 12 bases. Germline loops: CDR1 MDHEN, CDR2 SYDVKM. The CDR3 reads CASRPQAAPQHF. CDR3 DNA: TGTGCCAGCAGGCCGCAGGCAGCGCCCCAGCATTTT.

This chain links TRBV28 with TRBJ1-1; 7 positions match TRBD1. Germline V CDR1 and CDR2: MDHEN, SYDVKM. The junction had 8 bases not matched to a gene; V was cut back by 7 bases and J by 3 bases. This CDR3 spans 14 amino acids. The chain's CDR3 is CASTPSGQYTEAFF. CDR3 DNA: TGTGCCAGCACTCCTTCGGGACAGTACACTGAAGCTTTCTTT.